Each of the 20 T cell receptor beta chains below was sequenced from the same sample in a study of response to subunit inactivated influenza vaccine (dated by TCRdb to about 2018). Preparation of the library involved RT-PCR. Instrument on record: Illumina HiSeq 2500. TCRdb reworked the public reads: Q25 trimming with fastp, MiXCR clone assembly, productive beta chains retained. One record per CDR3 amino acid sequence lists the most common genes and DNA. The sample data list 550,000 to 600,000 distinct CDR3 sequences, and approximately 10% of these were observed just once. About 9.4% of the sample goes to the ten largest clones. The sample was PBMCs from blood, taken on the day of vaccination. The origin of the receptors is a man between 50 and 59 years old who received an inactivated influenza vaccine. Donor details come from another sample of the same person, matched by shared clones.

This clonotype occurred a few times. The chain recombines TRBV7-6 with TRBJ2-2, with a weak D call TRBD1 (6 bases). Germline loops: CDR1 SGHVS, CDR2 FNYEAQ. V dropped 7 bases and J dropped 3 bases, with 18 bases sitting between them. The CDR3 is 16 amino acids. The CDR3 sequence is CASNPIPGVDTGELFF. The CDR3 DNA is TGTGCCAGCAACCCCATACCAGGGGTGGACACCGGGGAGCTGTTTTTT.

This clonotype was seen only a few times. This chain uses TRBV29-1 with TRBJ2-3; 8 nucleotides align to TRBD2. V shed 6 bases and J 4 bases; nucleotides not matched to a gene: 9. Per germline, CDR1 SQVTM and CDR2 ANQGSEA. The CDR3 is 14 residues long. This CDR3 reads CSVDGTRLADTQYF. The CDR3 bases are TGCAGCGTCGACGGGACTAGGTTAGCAGATACGCAGTATTTT.

DNA for the CDR3: TGCAGCGTTGATGGTTTGGGACTAGAGCCCTACGAGCAGTACTTC. Translating it yields CSVDGLGLEPYEQYF. The chain carries TRBV29-1 and TRBJ2-7; TRBD2 agrees at 8 bases. The CDR3 spans 15 residues. V shed 3 bases and J 2 bases; nucleotides not matched to a gene: 9. Germline CDR1 reads SQVTM; CDR2 reads ANQGSEA.

This clonotype has ten or more counts. This rearrangement joins TRBV10-3 to TRBJ2-7; no clear D gene. The CDR3 has 14 residues. Germline CDR1 reads ENHRY; CDR2 reads SYGVKD. V was clipped by 6 bases and J by 0 bases, with 12 bases between them. CDR3 amino acids: CAIRYGSDSYEQYF. The CDR3 DNA reads as TGTGCCATCAGGTACGGGTCCGACTCCTACGAGCAGTACTTC.

V is TRBV6-2 or TRBV6-3 and J is TRBJ2-1; no clear D gene. V lost 7 bases to trimming and J lost 0 bases, with 16 bases between them. The CDR3 totals 16 residues. In germline, CDR1 is MNHEY, CDR2 SVGEGT. CDR3: CASTGTPLASYNEQFF. The CDR3 DNA reads as TGTGCCAGCACCGGTACACCGTTAGCCTCCTACAATGAGCAGTTCTTC.

This clonotype was counted between two and nine times. The V gene is TRBV29-1, the J gene TRBJ1-1; no definite D call. Trimming left V 5 bases short and J 4 bases short, with 8 bases between. The CDR3 consists of 11 residues. From germline, CDR1 is SQVTM and CDR2 ANQGSEA. CDR3: CSVPKGTEAFF. CDR3 bases: TGCAGCGTTCCCAAGGGCACTGAAGCTTTCTTT.

This clonotype has a handful of counts. The chain combines TRBV10-3 with TRBJ2-3; 13 bases agree with TRBD2. The CDR3 contains 17 residues. Germline V CDR1 and CDR2: ENHRY, SYGVKD. V shed 6 bases, J shed 2 bases, and the junction held 8 bases outside the gene matches. The CDR3 DNA reads TGTGCCATCAGCGGGACTAGCGGGGTTGGCGTCACAGATACGCAGTATTTT. It specifies CAISGTSGVGVTDTQYF.

The chain recombines TRBV7-2 with TRBJ2-5, with 9 bases lining up with TRBD2. CDR3 length equals 15 residues. Germline V gene sequence: CDR1 SGHTA, CDR2 FQGNSA. Germline trimming cut 5 bases from V and 3 bases from J; bases unmatched to any gene: 7. CDR3 bases: TGTGCCAGCAGCCCGCGAGCGGGAGGAAAAGAGACCCAGTACTTC. Its protein is CASSPRAGGKETQYF.

The chain uses TRBV10-3 and TRBJ2-7; 7 nucleotides agree with TRBD1. V trimming: 6 bases; J trimming: 3 bases; junction bases outside the gene matches: 2. CDR3 length: 12 amino acids. Per germline, CDR1 ENHRY and CDR2 SYGVKD. CDR3 in amino acids: CAIRDRIYEQYF. The DNA for the CDR3 is TGTGCCATCAGGGACAGGATCTACGAGCAGTACTTC.

The CDR3 here is CASSPGLGEKGGYTF. In DNA form, the CDR3 reads TGCGCCAGCAGTCCCGGGTTAGGGGAGAAAGGGGGCTACACCTTC. The rearrangement uses TRBV5-1 and TRBJ1-2, with a possible D match to TRBD1 (5 bases). The CDR3 spans 15 residues. V was pared by 5 bases and J by 8 bases, with 22 bases between. Germline lookup yields CDR1 SGHRS and CDR2 YFSETQ.

The rearrangement links TRBV28 to TRBJ2-7, with TRBD2 matching over 8 bases. J was trimmed by 2 bases and V by 10 bases; bases with no gene match: 4. Germline V CDR1 and CDR2: MDHEN, SYDVKM. CDR3 length equals 12 residues. CDR3 protein: CANTGGPYEQYF. The CDR3 nucleotides are TGTGCCAACACGGGAGGGCCCTACGAGCAGTACTTC.

V and J are TRBV11-2 and TRBJ1-3; maybe TRBD1 (5 bases). The germline V gene has CDR1 SGHAT and CDR2 FQNNGV. V was clipped by 0 bases and J by 2 bases, with 8 bases between them. The CDR3 has 15 residues. CDR3: CASSLDKGPGNTIYF. CDR3 DNA sequence: TGTGCCAGCAGCTTAGACAAGGGGCCTGGAAACACCATATATTTT.

This clonotype turned up a few times. The V gene is TRBV5-5, the J gene TRBJ2-1, with TRBD2 matching over 9 bases. V was clipped by 5 bases and J by 6 bases; unmatched bases: 9. Germline CDR1 and CDR2: SGHKS and YYEKEE (reference sequence). This CDR3 region has 15 residues. The CDR3 loop is CASSNSGSPRNEQFF. For the CDR3, the DNA is TGTGCCAGCAGTAATAGCGGGAGTCCCCGCAATGAGCAGTTCTTC. Supplemented by reference TRBV5-5 and TRBJ2-1, the full variable domain reads DAGVTQSPTHLIKTRGQQVTLRCSPISGHKSVSWYQQVLGQGPQFIFQYYEKEERGRGNFPDRFSARQFPNYSSELNVNALLLGDSALYLCASSNSGSPRNEQFFGPGTRLTVL.

This clonotype occurred many times. The V gene is TRBV7-9, the J gene TRBJ1-2; 9 nucleotides agree with TRBD1. The J segment lost 5 bases and the V segment lost 5 bases, leaving 6 bases of the junction unmatched. The CDR3 totals 14 residues. CDR1 and CDR2 (germline): SEHNR, FQNEAQ (reference sequence). The CDR3 sequence is CASSDSGTGYGYTF. The CDR3 bases are TGTGCCAGCAGCGACTCCGGGACAGGGTATGGCTACACCTTC.

The gene calls are TRBV4-2 and TRBJ1-1; 9 nucleotides match TRBD1. The J segment lost 3 bases and the V segment lost 4 bases, leaving 6 bases of the junction unmatched. This CDR3 region has 15 residues. CDR1 is LGHNA, CDR2 YNFKEQ, per germline. The CDR3 DNA is TGTGCCAGCAGCCGCGGACAGGGGAAGGACACTGAAGCTTTCTTT. It is translated as CASSRGQGKDTEAFF.

V usage is TRBV28 and J usage is TRBJ2-7, with a weak D call TRBD2 (5 bases). Trimming shortened V by 5 bases and J by 3 bases, and 11 bases separated the two germline ends. Germline V CDR1 and CDR2: MDHEN, SYDVKM. This CDR3 contains 13 residues. The CDR3 loop is CASSPGLIYEQYF. CDR3 bases: TGTGCCAGCAGTCCAGGACTGATCTACGAGCAGTACTTC.

The chain carries TRBV6-2 or TRBV6-3 and TRBJ1-1; D is uncertain. CDR3 size: 14 residues. CDR1 is MNHEY and CDR2 is SVGEGT in the germline V gene. The V end lost 2 bases, the J end lost 4 bases, and 11 bases lay between the germline ends. DNA of the CDR3: TGTGCCAGCAGTTACGGCAGACCGGGCACTGAAGCTTTCTTT. It specifies CASSYGRPGTEAFF.

This clonotype was recorded many times. The rearrangement uses TRBV6-5 and TRBJ2-1, with 13 bases identical to TRBD2. Unmatched junction bases numbered 7, after V lost 2 bases and J lost 9 bases. The CDR3 runs 16 residues. Germline CDR1 MNHEY, CDR2 SVGAGI. The CDR3 coding sequence is TGTGCCAGCAGTTACATTCGGACTAGCGGGGGAGCTGAGCAGTTCTTC. It codes for CASSYIRTSGGAEQFF.

Only a few counts were recorded for this clonotype. The chain couples TRBV28 to TRBJ1-1, with D unresolved. The CDR3 is 13 residues long. Germline V lookup: CDR1 MDHEN, CDR2 SYDVKM. Trimming pared 5 bases from V and 1 base from J, leaving 8 bases between. CDR3 sequence: CASSGYQNTEAFF. In DNA form, the CDR3 reads TGTGCCAGCAGTGGTTACCAGAACACTGAAGCTTTCTTT.

The rearrangement uses TRBV6-2 or TRBV6-3 and TRBJ2-2, with D possibly being TRBD2 (5 bases). CDR1 and CDR2 from the germline V gene are MNHEY and SVGEGT. This CDR3 has 18 amino acids. The V and J ends lost 2 bases and 3 bases respectively, with 19 bases between them. This CDR3 reads CASSYPTFSPGDTGELFF. The CDR3 bases are TGTGCCAGCAGTTACCCTACATTTAGCCCCGGGGACACCGGGGAGCTGTTTTTT.